One and the same sample provided the 23 T cell receptor beta chains below, sequenced in a study of blood T cell repertoires in COVID-19. Assay: immunoSEQ multiplex PCR; the TCRdb copy retains only in-frame clones and omits some. The table shows 230,000 or so clones, with approximately 84% occurring only once. Sequencing was carried out using PBMCs or T cells enriched from blood (not recorded which). These receptors were obtained from a woman aged 50 to 60 who had been exposed to COVID-19.

This clone was counted a single time. The V and J genes are TRBV10-3 and TRBJ1-6; D not certain. Germline CDR1 is ENHRY and CDR2 is SYGVKD. Trimming stripped 5 bases from V and 5 bases from J, with 7 bases between. The CDR3 covers 13 residues. Written as DNA, the CDR3 is TGTGCCATCAGTCCCTCTAATAATTCACCCCTCCACTTT. Translated: CAISPSNNSPLHF.

This chain connects TRBV10-2 to TRBJ2-1, with TRBD2 as a possible D gene (6 bases). The CDR3 covers 18 residues. Trimming cost V 0 bases and J 12 bases, with 27 bases left between them. Germline V lookup: CDR1 WSHSY, CDR2 SAAADI. CDR3 in amino acids: CASSESVGTRGAAQGQFF. CDR3 nucleotide sequence: TGCGCCAGCAGTGAGTCGGTGGGGACGCGGGGTGCAGCTCAGGGGCAGTTCTTC.

J is TRBJ1-4 and V is TRBV7-9; 7 nucleotides match TRBD1. This CDR3 is built from 15 residues. CDR1 is SEHNR and CDR2 is FQNEAQ in the germline V gene (reference sequence). V was clipped by 5 bases and J by 6 bases; unmatched bases: 9. This CDR3 reads CASSRLTGPHEKLFF. DNA of the CDR3: TGTGCCAGCAGCCGATTGACAGGGCCGCATGAAAAACTGTTTTTT.

J is TRBJ1-1 and V is TRBV7-9, with D uncertain. V was clipped by 4 bases and J by 4 bases, with 10 bases between them. In germline, CDR1 is SEHNR, CDR2 FQNEAQ (reference sequence). The CDR3 totals 13 residues. In DNA, the CDR3 is TGTGCCAGCAGCTACTATTCATCCACTGAAGCTTTCTTT. Its translation is CASSYYSSTEAFF.

The V call is TRBV3-1 (or the pseudogene TRBV3-2), the J call TRBJ2-4; 10 bases match TRBD1. CDR3 length: 20 amino acids. With 0 bases clipped from V and 10 bases from J, the junction kept 21 bases outside the gene matches. In germline, CDR1 is LGHDT, CDR2 YNNKEL (reference sequence). The CDR3 nucleotides read TGTGCCAGCAGCCAAGACTTGTTGGCGTTACCGGGACAGGGGATTGAGATTCAGTACTTC. Its translation: CASSQDLLALPGQGIEIQYF.

The CDR3 region has the DNA TGTGCCAGCAGCCCAAGCACAGCCTTTAGCACAGATACGCAGTATTTT. Encoded protein: CASSPSTAFSTDTQYF. V and J are TRBV11-3 and TRBJ2-3; D gene uncertain. The CDR3 is 16 residues long. The V gene lost 5 bases and the J gene lost 0 bases, with 15 bases spanning the gap. Germline CDR1 reads SGHNT; CDR2 reads YENEEA. Together with reference TRBV11-3 and TRBJ2-3, the CDR3 gives the full variable domain: EAGVVQSPRYKIIEKKQPVAFWCNPISGHNTLYWYLQNLGQGPELLIRYENEEAVDDSQLPKDRFSAERLKGVDSTLKIQPAELGDSAVYLCASSPSTAFSTDTQYFGPGTRLTVL.

V usage is TRBV2 and J usage is TRBJ2-2; TRBD2 is a possible D gene (6 bases). The germline V gene encodes CDR1 SNHLY and CDR2 FYNNEI. V lost 7 bases, J lost 8 bases, and 14 bases lay in between. The CDR3 length is 13 residues. The CDR3 region has the DNA TGTGCCAGCACCAGACTAGGATCTGGGGAGCTGTTTTTT. Protein: CASTRLGSGELFF.

The chain links TRBV6-5 to TRBJ1-2; a possible D gene is TRBD1 (6 bases). Germline CDR1 and CDR2: MNHEY and SVGAGI. The CDR3 has 16 amino acids. Deletions cut 0 bases from V and 2 bases from J, with 13 bases between. CDR3: CASSYSSRGPNYGYTF. CDR3 nucleotides: TGTGCCAGCAGTTACTCTAGCAGGGGCCCGAACTATGGCTACACCTTC.

In its sample, this clone was seen once. The chain uses TRBV2 and TRBJ2-7; 11 bases line up with TRBD2. Trimming took 6 bases from V and 2 from J; bases not matched to a gene: 15. CDR1 is SNHLY, CDR2 FYNNEI, per germline. The CDR3 consists of 18 residues. The CDR3 sequence is CASSFGTSGGLYPYEQYF. The CDR3 region has the DNA TGTGCCAGCAGCTTCGGGACTAGCGGCGGCCTCTACCCCTACGAGCAGTACTTC.

This clone was counted a few times. The CDR3 loop reads CASSQKGGNTIYF. Here the CDR3 DNA reads TGTGCCAGCAGCCAAAAGGGGGGAAACACCATATATTTT. The chain combines TRBV3-1 (or the pseudogene TRBV3-2) with TRBJ1-3; possible D gene TRBD1, 5 bases. The CDR3 runs 13 residues. V was clipped by 2 bases and J by 4 bases, with 6 bases between them. In germline, CDR1 is LGHDT, CDR2 YNNKEL (reference sequence).

This clone was observed once. This chain links TRBV4-3 with TRBJ2-5; TRBD2 matches at 8 bases. Germline assignment: CDR1 LGHNA and CDR2 YSLEER. V lost 4 bases, J lost 1 base, and 8 bases stayed unmatched. The CDR3 runs to 16 residues. The CDR3 nucleotides read TGCGCCAGCAGCCCCCAAGGGCGGGGGGCCCAAGAGACCCAGTACTTC. This translates into CASSPQGRGAQETQYF.

The V and J genes are TRBV3-1 (or the pseudogene TRBV3-2) and TRBJ2-3; TRBD2 might be the D (6 bases). V was clipped by 4 bases and J by 6 bases, with 11 bases between them. The CDR3 loop spans 13 amino acids. From germline, CDR1 is LGHDT and CDR2 YNNKEL (reference sequence). This CDR3 is CASSPTGGDTQYF. CDR3 DNA: TGTGCCAGCAGCCCTACAGGAGGGGATACGCAGTATTTT.

The gene calls are TRBV5-4 and TRBJ1-2, with 7 nucleotides matching TRBD1. Per the germline V gene, CDR1 is SGHNT and CDR2 is YYREEE (reference sequence). With V trimmed by 2 bases and J by 4 bases, 8 bases remained unmatched. The CDR3 extends over 15 amino acids. This CDR3 is CASSFDRELGYGYTF. In DNA, the CDR3 is TGTGCCAGCAGCTTCGACAGGGAGCTTGGCTATGGCTACACCTTC.

V gene TRBV19 combines with J gene TRBJ1-2; D gene uncertain. V was cut by 5 bases and J by 3 bases, with 7 bases left in between. CDR3 length equals 12 residues. Germline CDR1 LNHDA, CDR2 SQIVND (reference sequence). CDR3 nucleotide sequence: TGTGCCAGTAGTCTAGCCGACTATGGCTACACCTTC. It translates to CASSLADYGYTF.

The V and J genes are TRBV7-9 and TRBJ2-5; D may be TRBD1 (5 bases). Trimming pared 4 bases from V and 4 bases from J, leaving 16 bases between. The germline V gene encodes CDR1 SEHNR and CDR2 FQNEAQ (reference sequence). The CDR3 runs to 15 residues. DNA for the CDR3: TGTGCCAGCAGCTCCCCATACGAAGGGGCAGAGACCCAGTACTTC. Translation: CASSSPYEGAETQYF.

There are many counts of this clone. V usage is TRBV30 and J usage is TRBJ1-1; 8 nucleotides match TRBD1. Germline lookup yields CDR1 GTSNPN and CDR2 SVGIG (reference sequence). The V segment lost 1 base and the J segment 1 base; nucleotides outside the gene matches: 2. The CDR3 sequence is 14 residues long. The DNA of the CDR3 is TGTGCCTGGAGTGGCGGGACAGGGAACACTGAAGCTTTCTTT. This gives the protein CAWSGGTGNTEAFF.

The rearrangement uses TRBV27 and TRBJ1-1, with D maybe TRBD1 (5 bases). The V gene lost 6 bases and the J gene lost 3 bases, with 20 bases spanning the gap. Germline V gene lookup returns CDR1 MNHEY and CDR2 SMNVEV (reference sequence). The CDR3 loop spans 16 amino acids. CDR3 region: CASSPARGNVDTEAFF. The CDR3 bases are TGTGCCAGCAGCCCCGCCCGGGGGAATGTCGACACTGAAGCTTTCTTT.

This clone has only a few counts. The chain joins TRBV5-1 to TRBJ1-6; tentative D call: TRBD1 (6 bases). The germline gives CDR1 SGHRS, CDR2 YFSETQ. V was cut by 0 bases and J by 7 bases, with 14 bases left in between. The CDR3 runs to 16 residues. DNA for the CDR3: TGCGCCAGCAGCTTGGGGTGGGGGCGCGTGAATTCACCCCTCCACTTT. Its protein product is CASSLGWGRVNSPLHF.

Notes on this clone: Other DNA sequences within the sample encode an identical CDR3. The chain combines TRBV2 with TRBJ1-3; D gene ambiguous. With 1 base removed from V and 0 bases from J, the gap between germline ends came to 4 bases. The CDR3 consists of 14 residues. Per the germline V gene, CDR1 is SNHLY and CDR2 is FYNNEI. The CDR3 DNA is TGTGCCAGCAGTGAAGGAGGCTCTGGAAACACCATATATTTT. This sequence encodes CASSEGGSGNTIYF.

The V call is TRBV21-1, the J call TRBJ1-6; TRBD1 is the table's D call and was not checked against the DNA. TRBV21-1 is tagged as a pseudogene. This CDR3 has 11 residues. CDR3 nucleotides: TGTGCCGGGGCGGACAACTCACCCCTCCACTTT. It encodes CAGADNSPLHF.

This clone was seen just once. The chain recombines TRBV7-2 with TRBJ2-7; TRBD2 aligns across 8 bases. Per germline, CDR1 SGHTA and CDR2 FQGNSA. The CDR3 is made up of 15 amino acids. Losses at the gene ends were 3 bases for V and 4 bases for J; bases not matched to a gene: 8. As DNA, the CDR3 is TGTGCCAGCAGCTTTACGGCGGGGGGAGGATACGAGCAGTACTTC. Translated: CASSFTAGGGYEQYF.

The rearrangement uses TRBV6-1 and TRBJ1-2, with D uncertain. The CDR3 is made up of 11 amino acids. V shed 3 bases and J shed 8 bases, with 7 bases lying between them. Looked up from germline, CDR1 is MNHNS and CDR2 is SASEGT. Here the CDR3 reads CASSEFEGYTF. DNA for the CDR3: TGTGCCAGCAGTGAGTTCGAGGGCTACACCTTC.

CDR3 in DNA: TGTGCCAGTAGTATAAGCGGTAACTATGGCTACACCTTC. Protein sequence: CASSISGNYGYTF. The V call is TRBV19, the J call TRBJ1-2, with no clear D. CDR3 length equals 13 residues. Germline V gives CDR1 LNHDA, CDR2 SQIVND (reference sequence). The V and J ends lost 2 bases and 1 base respectively, with 5 bases between them.